The present TCR beta chain was sequenced within a study of blood T cell repertoires in COVID-19. Study details: Material from acute and convalescent COVID-19 was sourced from the United States, Italy and Spain.

Trimming removed 1 base from V and 2 bases from J, with 6 bases in between. The CDR3 covers 14 residues. From germline, CDR1 is SGHRS and CDR2 YFSETQ. Profiled with immunoSEQ multiplex PCR; TCRdb holds only in-frame clones, not every one. Here the sample spans 200,000 to 250,000 clones, approximately 83% being singletons. V and J are TRBV5-1 and TRBJ1-4, with no clear D. This TCR came from a woman in her 30s who had recovered from COVID-19. Sequencing used peripheral blood. CDR3: CASSLQLTNEKLFF. The CDR3 DNA reads TGCGCCAGCAGCTTGCAATTGACTAATGAAAAACTGTTTTTT.